The 30 T cell receptor beta chains below come from one sample, sequenced in a study of OX40 agonist ivuxolimab in advanced cancers. The table came from immunoSEQ multiplex PCR; TCRdb's copy has only in-frame clones and leaves some out. Among 55,000 to 80,000 clones listed, roughly nine tenths were seen once. Sequencing was performed on CD4+ or CD8+ T cells sorted from blood, taken in a trial of the OX40 agonist ivuxolimab. Receptors originate from an adult with an advanced solid tumor such as melanoma, head and neck, liver or kidney cancer.

The V gene is TRBV28, the J gene TRBJ2-5, with a possible D match to TRBD1 (6 bases). Germline CDR1 and CDR2: MDHEN and SYDVKM. The CDR3 spans 18 residues. The V end lost 2 bases, the J end lost 1 base, and 20 bases lay between the germline ends. This CDR3 reads CASSLGGRPGTSQETQYF. In DNA form, the CDR3 reads TGTGCCAGCAGTTTAGGTGGCCGTCCTGGGACAAGCCAAGAGACCCAGTACTTC.

The genes are TRBV30 and TRBJ2-7; TRBD2 agrees at 9 bases. Trimming took 8 bases from V and 6 from J; bases not matched to a gene: 11. Germline CDR1 and CDR2: GTSNPN and SVGIG (reference sequence). The CDR3 sequence is 13 residues long. In DNA form, the CDR3 reads TGTGCCCCTGGGGGGGCGGGAGGGGGCGAGCAGTACTTC. As protein: CAPGGAGGGEQYF.

The gene calls are TRBV19 and TRBJ2-2; no reliable D call. V shed 5 bases and J shed 6 bases, with 7 bases lying between them. The CDR3 sequence is 12 residues long. Germline V lookup: CDR1 LNHDA, CDR2 SQIVND (reference sequence). CDR3 protein: CASSRQAGELFF. The CDR3 DNA follows: TGTGCCAGTAGTCGGCAGGCCGGGGAGCTGTTTTTT.

The CDR3, as DNA: TGTGCCAGCAGTTTTTCCCTGAATGAAAAACTGTTTTTT. Translating gives CASSFSLNEKLFF. The genes are TRBV28 and TRBJ1-4; D uncertain. The CDR3 totals 13 residues. The germline gives CDR1 MDHEN, CDR2 SYDVKM. V lost 3 bases, J lost 5 bases, and 7 bases lay in between.

The chain joins TRBV30 to TRBJ2-1; either TRBD1 or TRBD2 may supply D (6 bases each). The V gene lost 0 bases and the J gene lost 7 bases, with 19 bases spanning the gap. Germline CDR1 is GTSNPN and CDR2 is SVGIG (reference sequence). This CDR3 spans 16 amino acids. The CDR3 region has the DNA TGTGCCTGGAGTGTACGGCAGGGGCTAGGGAGGAATGAGCAGTTCTTC. Protein sequence: CAWSVRQGLGRNEQFF.

The chain uses TRBV11-2 and TRBJ2-7, with 7 bases matching TRBD1. The V segment lost 5 bases and the J segment 2 bases; nucleotides outside the gene matches: 6. The V gene's germline CDR1 is SGHAT and CDR2 FQNNGV. The CDR3 totals 14 residues. CDR3 in DNA: TGTGCCAGCAGCCGGGACAGTTATCCCTACGAGCAGTACTTC. Translation gives CASSRDSYPYEQYF. The whole variable domain, remainder taken from reference TRBV11-2 and TRBJ2-7, is EAGVAQSPRYKIIEKRQSVAFWCNPISGHATLYWYQQILGQGPKLLIQFQNNGVVDDSQLPKDRFSAERLKGVDSTLKIQPAKLEDSAVYLCASSRDSYPYEQYFGPGTRLTVT.

The J gene is TRBJ1-1, the V gene TRBV6-5, with D possibly matching TRBD1 (6 bases). CDR3 length equals 13 residues. V gave up 7 bases and J gave up 4 bases, with 13 bases separating them. From germline, CDR1 is MNHEY and CDR2 SVGAGI. CDR3 DNA: TGTGCCAGCACCTACGGCAGGGGCACTGAAGCTTTCTTT. This codes for CASTYGRGTEAFF.

The gene calls are TRBV10-2 and TRBJ1-3; D ambiguous. Trimming took off 5 bases at V and 0 bases at J, with 8 bases between the two ends. The CDR3 spans 14 residues. In germline, CDR1 is WSHSY, CDR2 SAAADI. CDR3 in DNA: TGCGCCAGCAGTACGGAAAGCTCTGGAAACACCATATATTTT. As protein: CASSTESSGNTIYF.

This clone is a singleton in its sample. V gene TRBV5-4 combines with J gene TRBJ2-5; TRBD2 agrees at 7 bases. In germline, CDR1 is SGHNT, CDR2 YYREEE (reference sequence). J lost 1 base, V lost 5 bases, and 8 bases had no gene match. This CDR3 region has 15 residues. Here the CDR3 reads CASSSPSGGQETQYF. The DNA of the CDR3 is TGTGCCAGCAGTTCACCTTCGGGGGGCCAAGAGACCCAGTACTTC.

The J gene is TRBJ2-7, the V gene TRBV6-1, with a tentative D call TRBD1 (6 bases). V lost 5 bases to trimming and J lost 3 bases, with 11 bases between them. The CDR3 contains 13 residues. Germline V gives CDR1 MNHNS, CDR2 SASEGT. CDR3 amino acids: CASSNYRVYEQYF. The DNA for the CDR3 is TGTGCCAGCAGTAACTACAGGGTCTACGAGCAGTACTTC.

CDR3 DNA sequence: TGTGCCAGCAGGATAGCTGACACCATATATTTT. Its translation is CASRIADTIYF. V usage is TRBV6-1 and J usage is TRBJ1-3; D gene unclear. V gave up 6 bases and J gave up 8 bases, with 8 bases separating them. This CDR3 comprises 11 residues. The germline V gene has CDR1 MNHNS and CDR2 SASEGT.

This chain uses TRBV5-4 with TRBJ1-3; D uncertain. Germline V gives CDR1 SGHNT, CDR2 YYREEE (reference sequence). The CDR3 has 13 residues. The V gene lost 3 bases and the J gene lost 4 bases, with 8 bases spanning the gap. The CDR3 DNA reads TGTGCCAGCAGCTCTTGGGGAGGAAACACCATATATTTT. This gives the protein CASSSWGGNTIYF. Variable domain in full (rest from reference TRBV5-4 and TRBJ1-3): ETGVTQSPTHLIKTRGQQVTLRCSSQSGHNTVSWYQQALGQGPQFIFQYYREEENGRGNFPPRFSGLQFPNYSSELNVNALELDDSALYLCASSSWGGNTIYFGEGSWLTVV.

The chain couples TRBV6-5 to TRBJ2-7; 9 bases align to TRBD1. Per germline, CDR1 MNHEY and CDR2 SVGAGI. The CDR3 is 15 amino acids. Trimming took 0 bases from V and 2 from J; bases not matched to a gene: 2. CDR3 loop: CASSYSGQGTYEQYF. The CDR3 bases are TGTGCCAGCAGTTACTCAGGACAGGGGACCTACGAGCAGTACTTC.

This chain connects TRBV11-3 to TRBJ2-5, with a tentative D call TRBD2 (6 bases). Germline loops: CDR1 SGHNT, CDR2 YENEEA. The ends were cut back, 5 bases at V and 5 bases at J, with 24 bases in the middle. This CDR3 has 17 residues. CDR3 loop: CASSPGRSSAERETQYF. The CDR3 region has the DNA TGTGCCAGCAGCCCAGGTCGGTCTAGCGCCGAACGGGAGACCCAGTACTTC.

The chain links TRBV19 to TRBJ2-3, with D uncertain. V lost 5 bases, J lost 1 base, and 7 bases lay in between. CDR3 length equals 13 residues. Germline V gene lookup returns CDR1 LNHDA and CDR2 SQIVND (reference sequence). The CDR3 is CASSPTRTDTQYF. The CDR3 coding sequence is TGTGCCAGTAGTCCGACCCGCACAGATACGCAGTATTTT.

This clone has just a few counts. V and J are TRBV30 and TRBJ1-1; D is perhaps TRBD1 (6 bases). The V end was cut by 3 bases, the J end by 1 base, with 18 bases between. The CDR3 is 16 residues long. Germline CDR1 reads GTSNPN; CDR2 reads SVGIG (reference sequence). CDR3 amino acids: CAWSVSGTMGNTEAFF. DNA of the CDR3: TGTGCCTGGAGCGTATCCGGGACAATGGGGAACACTGAAGCTTTCTTT.

The J gene is TRBJ1-2, the V gene TRBV27; D uncertain. CDR1 is MNHEY and CDR2 is SMNVEV in the germline V gene (reference sequence). Trimming pared 5 bases from V and 5 bases from J, leaving 18 bases between. The length of the CDR3 is 15 residues. Here the CDR3 reads CASSPEMGGNYGYTF. The CDR3 nucleotides are TGTGCCAGCAGTCCCGAGATGGGAGGGAATTATGGCTACACCTTC.

This chain links TRBV7-3 with TRBJ2-2, with 8 bases that match TRBD2. V trimming: 5 bases; J trimming: 6 bases; junction bases outside the gene matches: 8. CDR3 length equals 15 residues. Germline V lookup: CDR1 SGHTA, CDR2 FQGTGA. The CDR3 sequence: CASSPTSGHAGELFF. CDR3 DNA: TGTGCCAGCAGCCCTACTAGCGGTCACGCCGGGGAGCTGTTTTTT.

The count of this clone is one. The chain recombines TRBV7-3 with TRBJ2-1; D gene unclear. Trimming removed 5 bases from V and 7 bases from J, with 12 bases in between. This CDR3 is 13 amino acids long. CDR1 and CDR2 from the germline V gene are SGHTA and FQGTGA. CDR3 coding DNA: TGTGCCAGCAGCACCTACCCCGGGAATGAGCAGTTCTTC. Translation gives CASSTYPGNEQFF.

This chain uses TRBV10-3 with TRBJ1-1; D gene uncertain. Between the trimmed V and J ends, which lost 2 bases and 3 bases, there was a span of 4 bases. Germline V gives CDR1 ENHRY, CDR2 SYGVKD. The CDR3 is 12 residues long. This chain's CDR3 is CAISERDTEAFF. CDR3 DNA sequence: TGTGCCATCAGTGAGCGGGACACTGAAGCTTTCTTT.

The chain joins TRBV4-1 to TRBJ1-2; no definite D call. Germline values: CDR1 MGHRA, CDR2 YSYEKL. The V gene lost 3 bases and the J gene lost 8 bases, with 22 bases spanning the gap. This CDR3 comprises 16 residues. DNA for the CDR3: TGCGCCAGCAGCCACGGTCGGCTGACGCGAGGTGGCGGCTACACCTTC. This codes for CASSHGRLTRGGGYTF.

The rearrangement joins TRBV10-3 to TRBJ2-3, with D perhaps TRBD1 (6 bases). CDR1 and CDR2 (germline): ENHRY, SYGVKD. The CDR3 sequence is 13 residues long. V lost 7 bases to trimming and J lost 2 bases, with 10 bases between them. The CDR3 DNA reads as TGTGCCATCACAGGACAGCACACAGATACGCAGTATTTT. Amino acids: CAITGQHTDTQYF.

The rearrangement links TRBV18 to TRBJ2-4; perhaps TRBD2 as D (6 bases). The germline CDR1 and CDR2 sequences are KGHSH and LQKENI. The CDR3 runs 16 residues. Trimming left V 3 bases short and J 7 bases short, with 19 bases between. CDR3 amino acids: CASSPDRRRGGNIQYF. As DNA, the CDR3 is TGTGCCAGCTCACCCGACCGGCGGCGGGGAGGTAACATTCAGTACTTC.

This chain links TRBV6-1 with TRBJ2-4; D remains ambiguous. CDR1 is MNHNS and CDR2 is SASEGT in the germline V gene. The length of the CDR3 is 19 residues. Trimming stripped 2 bases from V and 2 bases from J, with 22 bases between. CDR3 bases: TGTGCCAGCAGTGAAAGGAAGGGTCAGGCGGCCGTGACCAAAAACATTCAGTACTTC. Its protein product is CASSERKGQAAVTKNIQYF.

The V gene is TRBV5-1, the J gene TRBJ2-7; TRBD1 matches 9 bases. The CDR3 is 15 residues long. Germline V gene data show CDR1 as SGHRS and CDR2 as YFSETQ. Losses at the gene ends were 4 bases for V and 4 bases for J; bases not matched to a gene: 9. CDR3: CASSAGPGQGYEQYF. The CDR3 DNA sequence: TGCGCCAGCAGCGCAGGTCCGGGACAGGGTTACGAGCAGTACTTC.

The chain couples TRBV5-1 to TRBJ2-7; D is tentatively TRBD1 or TRBD2 (6 bases each). This CDR3 is built from 15 residues. From germline, CDR1 is SGHRS and CDR2 YFSETQ. V shed 4 bases and J shed 3 bases, with 17 bases lying between them. In nucleotides, the CDR3 is TGCGCCAGCAGCATGGCGGGGAGAGGGGGCTACGAGCAGTACTTC. It translates to CASSMAGRGGYEQYF.

This chain links TRBV19 with TRBJ1-1; unclear D gene. Germline lookup yields CDR1 LNHDA and CDR2 SQIVND (reference sequence). CDR3 length: 13 amino acids. Trimming stripped 7 bases from V and 0 bases from J, with 9 bases between. The CDR3 nucleotides are TGTGCCAGTATGCGCGGATTGAACACTGAAGCTTTCTTT. Residues: CASMRGLNTEAFF.

Worth noting for this clone: Sequence at one end of the junction differs from germline and may be a read error. The chain couples TRBV7-7 to TRBJ2-5, with 12 nucleotides matching TRBD2. This CDR3 is built from 16 residues. Germline loops: CDR1 SSHAT, CDR2 FNYEAQ (reference sequence). CDR3 residues: CASSSTSGSVQETQYF. CDR3 bases: TGTGCTAGCAGCTCGACTAGCGGGAGTGTCCAAGAGACCCAGTACTTC.

V gene TRBV7-2 combines with J gene TRBJ2-1; 11 bases align to TRBD2. This CDR3 is 16 amino acids long. The junction had 4 bases not matched to a gene; V was cut back by 4 bases and J by 2 bases. CDR1 is SGHTA and CDR2 is FQGNSA in the germline V gene. The DNA for the CDR3 is TGTGCCAGCAGCTCACGGACTAGCGGGCCCTACAATGAGCAGTTCTTC. It yields the protein CASSSRTSGPYNEQFF.

The chain joins TRBV5-1 to TRBJ2-7, with D possibly being TRBD1 (7 bases). Germline values: CDR1 SGHRS, CDR2 YFSETQ. V was shortened by 4 bases and J by 6 bases, with 20 bases between the two germline ends. CDR3 size: 15 residues. The CDR3 loop is CASSPQGEAVSEQYF. The CDR3 region has the DNA TGCGCCAGCAGCCCCCAGGGGGAGGCCGTCTCCGAGCAGTACTTC.